This TCR beta chain was documented in a study of CD8+ T cells in alopecia areata. Study information: The authors scored treated patients' severity by affected scalp percentage. Study outcomes and limitations: Normal skin's resident alphabeta T cells are sequenced alongside lesional scalp T cells. Clonality in lesional scalp, especially alopecia totalis/universalis, exceeded that of normal scalp.

Concerning this clone: Its cognate antigen is unknown.

The treatment is: oral pan-JAK inhibitor, 5-10 mg twice daily. Sorting from PBMCs produced CD4+ and CD8+ T cells. Extraction and reverse transcription of RNA yielded cDNA as the sequencing template. Clones were read by immunoSEQ multiplex PCR, and TCRdb kept only the in-frame ones, dropping some. Of approximately 120,000 clones listed, over 55% were seen once; the top ten hold 5.7%. The CDR3 spans 20 residues. Germline CDR1 and CDR2: MNHEY and SMNVEV (reference sequence). Trimming took off 2 bases at V and 5 bases at J, with 30 bases between the two ends. Material: CD4+ T cells sorted from blood, obtained at week 4, from a patient treated with tofacitinib. The source is a human donor with alopecia areata. The chain carries TRBV27 and TRBJ2-5, with D possibly TRBD2 on 7 matching bases. CDR3 sequence (DNA): TGTGCCAGCAGTTTAAATGGTCTGGGGGGGGCTAGAAGTCCCGGGGAGACCCAGTACTTC. Protein sequence: CASSLNGLGGARSPGETQYF.